The 16 T cell receptor beta chains below were found in one sample sequenced in a study of ipilimumab plus nivolumab after autologous stem cell transplantation. Method: immunoSEQ multiplex PCR; TCRdb's copy keeps in-frame clones and lacks some. The sample includes about 17,000 clones, roughly 84% seen only once; the top ten take about 40%. Sequenced here: PBMCs, sampled in a trial of ipilimumab plus nivolumab as post-transplant consolidation. Source of these receptors: a male donor with diffuse large B-cell lymphoma.

The chain joins TRBV30 to TRBJ1-2, with 12 bases identical to TRBD1. Germline V gene sequence: CDR1 GTSNPN, CDR2 SVGIG (reference sequence). CDR3 length: 13 residues. V dropped 5 bases and J dropped 4; count of bases not matched to a gene: 2. CDR3 in amino acids: CAWGTGGGYGYTF. The CDR3 DNA sequence: TGTGCCTGGGGGACAGGGGGCGGCTATGGCTACACCTTC.

The CDR3, as DNA: TGTGCCAGCAGCACGCCGGGGGGTGGTGGAGCTTTCTTT. Protein product: CASSTPGGGGAFF. The rearrangement joins TRBV6-5 to TRBJ1-1; D possibly corresponds to TRBD1 (5 bases). V was cut by 6 bases and J by 10 bases, with 18 bases left in between. The CDR3 covers 13 residues. Germline CDR1 and CDR2: MNHEY and SVGAGI.

The rearrangement links TRBV11-1 to TRBJ1-4; 8 positions agree with TRBD1. CDR1 is SGHAT and CDR2 is FQDESV in the germline V gene (reference sequence). V lost 3 bases and J lost 10; bases outside the gene matches: 7. This CDR3 has 14 residues. The CDR3 coding sequence is TGTGCCAGCAGCTTCGGGAGAACAGGGGGAAAACTGTTTTTT. Encoded protein: CASSFGRTGGKLFF. Full variable domain (missing parts from reference TRBV11-1 and TRBJ1-4): EAEVAQSPRYKITEKSQAVAFWCDPISGHATLYWYRQILGQGPELLVQFQDESVVDDSQLPKDRFSAERLKGVDSTLKIQPAELGDSAMYLCASSFGRTGGKLFFGSGTQLSVL.

This rearrangement joins TRBV11-3 to TRBJ2-1, with TRBD2 matching over 13 bases. The CDR3 spans 16 residues. Germline CDR1 and CDR2: SGHNT and YENEEA. After removal of 1 base from V and 3 bases from J, the junction contained 0 bases not matched to a gene. As DNA, the CDR3 is TGTGCCAGCAGCTTAGGGACTAGCGGGGGCTACAATGAGCAGTTCTTC. Amino acid sequence: CASSLGTSGGYNEQFF.

V and J are TRBV28 and TRBJ1-5; D perhaps matches TRBD1 (6 bases). The CDR3 contains 17 residues. The V and J ends lost 5 bases and 2 bases respectively, with 19 bases between them. The V gene's germline CDR1 is MDHEN and CDR2 SYDVKM. The DNA of the CDR3 is TGTGCCAGCAGTACGTCTACCAGGGGTTTGGGCAATCAGCCCCAGCATTTT. Translating it yields CASSTSTRGLGNQPQHF.

The genes are TRBV11-3 and TRBJ2-7, with no clear D. Trimming shortened V by 3 bases and J by 4 bases, and 13 bases separated the two germline ends. The CDR3 is made up of 14 amino acids. Germline V gives CDR1 SGHNT, CDR2 YENEEA. The CDR3 nucleotides are TGTGCCAGCAGCTTCCGCAAATGGGATTACGAGCAGTACTTC. Protein product: CASSFRKWDYEQYF. The complete variable domain, with remaining parts taken from reference TRBV11-3 and TRBJ2-7, reads EAGVVQSPRYKIIEKKQPVAFWCNPISGHNTLYWYLQNLGQGPELLIRYENEEAVDDSQLPKDRFSAERLKGVDSTLKIQPAELGDSAVYLCASSFRKWDYEQYFGPGTRLTVT.

A single count supports this clone. This sequence joins TRBV7-3 and TRBJ1-2, with TRBD1 matching over 8 bases. This CDR3 region has 14 residues. With V trimmed by 6 bases and J by 3 bases, 6 bases remained unmatched. Germline CDR1 reads SGHTA; CDR2 reads FQGTGA. Here the CDR3 reads CASSPGGEDYGYTF. The CDR3 DNA is TGTGCCAGCAGTCCAGGGGGCGAAGACTATGGCTACACCTTC.

The J gene is TRBJ2-2, the V gene TRBV5-1; D call uncertain. Trimming took 4 bases from V and 0 from J, leaving 16 bases between them. CDR1 and CDR2 (germline): SGHRS, YFSETQ. This CDR3 spans 17 amino acids. The CDR3 is CASSTDGNLANTGELFF. For the CDR3, the DNA is TGCGCCAGCAGCACGGACGGAAACCTTGCGAACACCGGGGAGCTGTTTTTT.

The chain has TRBV27 and TRBJ2-2; 9 bases agree with TRBD2. From germline, CDR1 is MNHEY and CDR2 SMNVEV (reference sequence). The trim removed 5 bases at V and 5 bases at J, leaving 9 bases unmatched. The CDR3 contains 16 residues. CDR3 in DNA: TGTGCCAGCAGTCCCTATAGCGGGGGAGGAACCGGGGAGCTGTTTTTT. It codes for CASSPYSGGGTGELFF.

In its sample, this clone was seen once. This chain uses TRBV7-9 with TRBJ1-1, with no clear D. Germline V gene data show CDR1 as SEHNR and CDR2 as FQNEAQ (reference sequence). Between the trimmed V and J ends, which lost 10 bases and 1 base, there was a span of 13 bases. The CDR3 is 13 amino acids. This CDR3 is CAIPKGSNTEAFF. The CDR3 coding sequence is TGTGCCATCCCAAAGGGATCGAACACTGAAGCTTTCTTT.

This sequence joins TRBV11-3 and TRBJ2-3; D gene uncertain. Trimming left V 1 base short and J 5 bases short, with 13 bases between. This CDR3 spans 15 amino acids. CDR1 and CDR2 (germline): SGHNT, YENEEA. CDR3 sequence (DNA): TGTGCCAGCAGCTTAGTTGGCTTCCCGGGAGATACGCAGTATTTT. Protein: CASSLVGFPGDTQYF.

V is TRBV12-5 and J is TRBJ1-5; no clear D. The germline CDR1 and CDR2 sequences are LGHNT and FRNRAP. The ends were cut back, 1 base at V and 5 bases at J, with 12 bases in the middle. The CDR3 is 15 residues long. For the CDR3, the DNA is TGTGCTAGTGGTTTGGACAGAGGGAGCTATCAGCCCCAGCATTTT. Its protein product is CASGLDRGSYQPQHF.

The chain joins TRBV9 to TRBJ1-1; D not certain. CDR3 size: 12 residues. CDR1 is SGDLS, CDR2 YYNGEE, per germline. Trimming pared 7 bases from V and 2 bases from J, leaving 9 bases between. CDR3 sequence reads: CASGRFNTEAFF. CDR3 coding DNA: TGTGCCAGCGGGAGATTTAACACTGAAGCTTTCTTT.

The chain carries TRBV5-1 and TRBJ1-6, with D tentatively TRBD1 (5 bases). The CDR3 is made up of 17 amino acids. The ends were cut back, 0 bases at V and 0 bases at J, with 10 bases in the middle. From germline, CDR1 is SGHRS and CDR2 YFSETQ. CDR3 nucleotide sequence: TGCGCCAGCAGCTTGGTCGCCGGGGGCTCCTATAATTCACCCCTCCACTTT. This sequence encodes CASSLVAGGSYNSPLHF.

V gene TRBV21-1 combines with J gene TRBJ2-7; the table's D call, TRBD2, was not checked against the DNA. TRBV21-1 is described as a pseudogene. This CDR3 is built from 16 residues. The CDR3 DNA follows: TGTGCCAGCAGCAAATCCCTGGGCGGGAGCTCCTACGAGCAGTACTTC. Translation gives CASSKSLGGSSYEQYF.

This rearrangement joins TRBV6-5 to TRBJ2-3; D is unclear. Germline CDR1 MNHEY, CDR2 SVGAGI. This CDR3 spans 13 amino acids. V was clipped by 4 bases and J by 0 bases, with 5 bases between them. CDR3 coding DNA: TGTGCCAGCAGTTTACAAAGCACAGATACGCAGTATTTT. Translation gives CASSLQSTDTQYF.